The TCR beta chain under discussion was sequenced for a study of shared clonotypes between healthy human individuals. Whole-study results and caveats: A generally larger estimated richness was seen in naive subsets than in memory subsets. Relative to their counterparts shared across all four donors, non-shared clonotypes exhibited diminished generation probabilities.

Regarding this clone: Its antigen is not known.

The germline V gene encodes CDR1 MGHDK and CDR2 SYGVNS. V lost 3 bases, J lost 7 bases, and 15 bases stayed unmatched. The CDR3 has 18 amino acids. Methods used by the authors: Owing to the provision of junction-only sequences devoid of quality scores by immunoSEQ, filtering differed. Repertoires were generated with immunoSEQ multiplex PCR, while TCRdb's copy carries only in-frame clones and drops some. V, J and clone size derive from that table, while D and trimming were established from the DNA sequence. The sample holds 640,000 or so clones, about three quarters seen once. Sequencing was carried out using memory CD4+ T cells sorted from blood. The subset was: CD45RA-negative fraction. The origin of this receptor is a woman aged 30 to 39 in good health. The chain employs TRBV25-1 and TRBJ1-4, with 9 positions matching TRBD1. The CDR3 DNA is TGTGCCAGCAGTGATGGGACAGGGATCCAAGAGGTGTCTGAAAAACTGTTTTTT. This translates into CASSDGTGIQEVSEKLFF.